Included here is one T cell receptor (beta chain) sequence, with context. Its antigen target is currently unknown. There are no base qualities to consult, and no much larger clone falls within one base. The CDR3 covers 16 residues, taking in both the cysteine and the phenylalanine. Solely the CDR3 DNA is kept, with 48 bases framed from the first base. V trim: 6 bases; J trim: 5 bases; unmatched bases: 10. The data were taken from a study of low-dose radiotherapy and immunotherapy resistance in tumors (dated 2022 in TCRdb). About the investigation overall: Patients in Cohort 1 were given 0.5 Gy per fraction every 2 weeks, and the prescribed total PTV dose was 6.5 Gy. Patients were given nivolumab as a 240 mg flat dose every two weeks and ipilimumab at 1 mg/kg every six weeks, with both drugs delivered intravenously. Patients in Cohort 2 were given 1 Gy per fraction every two weeks, for a total of 13 Gy across 26 weeks. Every two weeks, patients got intravenous cyclophosphamide at 200 mg/m2, given one day ahead of each radiation and immunotherapy administration. Eight patients were included in the translational analysis: three from the first dose cohort and the first five from the second dose cohort. Aspirin 300 mg was taken orally once daily by patients for four cycles, starting on cycle 1 day 1. No randomization into treatment groups was done for the people taking part in the trial.

The sample's time point label, in plain terms: after trial treatment. The sample's treatment or condition, from its label and the paper: LDRT plus nivolumab, ipilimumab, low-dose cyclophosphamide and aspirin (RACIN trial). Donors were enrolled in RACIN, a single-arm phase I dose-escalation trial in which nivolumab, ipilimumab, aspirin, low-dose cyclophosphamide and low-dose radiotherapy were combined. Eligible patients had advanced, TIL-negative solid tumors. The data were produced on an Illumina HiSeq 2500. First-strand cDNA was synthesized with Superscript III and a set of TRAV- and TRBV-specific primers, covering both TCRalpha and TCRbeta chains. TCRs were amplified for 15 to 20 PCR cycles with Phusion, using a constant-region primer paired with the adapter attached to the V primers. Isolated mRNA was amplified with the MessageAmp II aRNA Amplification Kit, using an approximately 17-hour in vitro transcription at 37°C. mRNA for TCR sequencing was isolated with the Dynabeads mRNA DIRECT Purification Kit. Indexed Illumina adapters were added in a second Phusion PCR of roughly 25 cycles, and the PCR products were purified with AMPure XP beads. The authors processed their data as follows. Using custom Perl scripts, TCR sequences that encoded the same protein were pooled, out-of-frame sequences were dropped, and the abundance of each clonotype was calculated. The analysis excluded TCR sequences that were supported by just one read. Repertoire metrics included Shannon entropy, Gini index, clonality, richness, and frequency of TCRs shared between repertoires. TCRdb handled the public reads itself, with Q25 trimming in fastp and clone calling in MiXCR, and kept productive beta chains. Each record represents a unique CDR3 protein, reported with the most common genes and DNA among its rows. The V and J calls here are based on TCRdb, not the publication. The sample has roughly 90,000 distinct CDR3 sequences on record, 20% to 25% of them singletons. The ten top clones hold 13% of the sample.

Specimen: PBMCs, collected after low-dose radiotherapy plus immunotherapy. The source is a female donor with ovarian cancer. Here the chain combines TRBV12-3 or TRBV12-4 and TRBJ2-1; the central 10 bases match TRBD1. The CDR3 loop reads CASSRQGATIHNEQFF. The DNA sequence is as follows: TGTGCCAGCAGCCGACAGGGGGCAACGATTCACAATGAGCAGTTCTTC.